The next 6 T cell receptor beta chains were all read from a single sample in a study of T-cell memory formation after mild COVID-19. TCRdb fed the 5' RACE reads into MiXCR, producing one record per CDR3 protein. The table records some 320,000 distinct CDR3 sequences, 13% to 15% of them present only once. Sequences were obtained from PBMCs or a T cell subset sorted from them (not recorded which). The receptor set was obtained from a man between 18 and 29 years old who had mild COVID-19 (a few samples of this study predate the infection). Cell type and time point are not known.

This clonotype was seen a handful of times. The chain is built from TRBV4-3 and TRBJ2-5, with D tentatively TRBD2 (6 bases). Deletions cut 0 bases from V and 5 bases from J, with 16 bases between. The CDR3 covers 16 residues. The germline V gene encodes CDR1 LGHNA and CDR2 YSLEER. The CDR3 region is CASSQDSLGGGETQYF. The CDR3 region has the DNA TGCGCCAGCAGCCAAGACTCCCTGGGGGGAGGCGAGACCCAGTACTTC.

The gene calls are TRBV19 and TRBJ2-5; D not certain. With 6 bases removed from V and 0 bases from J, the gap between germline ends came to 8 bases. The CDR3 runs to 13 residues. Germline-derived CDR1 and CDR2 are LNHDA and SQIVND (reference sequence). CDR3 nucleotides: TGTGCCAGTAGAAATTTGTACCAAGAGACCCAGTACTTC. It translates to CASRNLYQETQYF. Using reference TRBV19 and TRBJ2-5 for the parts outside the CDR3, the full variable domain is DGGITQSPKYLFRKEGQNVTLSCEQNLNHDAMYWYRQDPGQGLRLIYYSQIVNDFQKGDIAEGYSVSREKKESFPLTVTSAQKNPTAFYLCASRNLYQETQYFGPGTRLLVL.

The DNA for the CDR3 is TGCGCCAGCAGCCACTTCAACCCCCCGGGACTAGGGGAGACCCAGTACTTC. Translating gives CASSHFNPPGLGETQYF. The chain carries TRBV5-1 and TRBJ2-5, with 8 bases identical to TRBD2. The CDR3 totals 17 residues. With 4 bases clipped from V and 5 bases from J, the junction kept 16 bases outside the gene matches. Germline loops: CDR1 SGHRS, CDR2 YFSETQ. Using reference TRBV5-1 and TRBJ2-5 for the parts outside the CDR3, the full variable domain is KAGVTQTPRYLIKTRGQQVTLSCSPISGHRSVSWYQQTPGQGLQFLFEYFSETQRNKGNFPGRFSGRQFSNSRSEMNVSTLELGDSALYLCASSHFNPPGLGETQYFGPGTRLLVL.

This clonotype has a handful of counts. The chain links TRBV5-6 to TRBJ2-1; D is unclear. The V gene lost 1 base and the J gene lost 4 bases, with 9 bases spanning the gap. The germline V gene has CDR1 SGHDT and CDR2 YYEEEE. The CDR3 has 14 residues. CDR3 nucleotide sequence: TGTGCCAGCAGCTTGAAGGACGGATACAATGAGCAGTTCTTC. This encodes CASSLKDGYNEQFF. The whole variable domain, filled in from reference TRBV5-6 and TRBJ2-1, reads DAGVTQSPTHLIKTRGQQVTLRCSPKSGHDTVSWYQQALGQGPQFIFQYYEEEERQRGNFPDRFSGHQFPNYSSELNVNALLLGDSALYLCASSLKDGYNEQFFGPGTRLTVL.

Details on this clonotype: One end of the junction varies from germline; a read error may be responsible. The rearrangement links TRBV7-8 to TRBJ1-1; no definite D call. The CDR3 is made up of 14 amino acids. Germline CDR1 is SGHVS and CDR2 is FQNEAQ. The CDR3 coding sequence is TGTGCCAGGAGCTTAGGGCTCACCGGCACTGAAGCTTTCTTT. Translating it yields CARSLGLTGTEAFF. Drawing the rest from reference TRBV7-8 and TRBJ1-1, the complete variable domain is GAGVSQSPRYKVAKRGQDVALRCDPISGHVSLFWYQQALGQGPEFLTYFQNEAQLDKSGLPSDRFFAERPEGSVSTLKIQRTQQEDSAVYLCARSLGLTGTEAFFGQGTRLTVV.

This clonotype has more than one count but fewer than ten. The J gene is TRBJ2-5, the V gene TRBV5-1; 8 bases are a match to TRBD2. The germline V gene encodes CDR1 SGHRS and CDR2 YFSETQ. This CDR3 contains 15 residues. The junction had 8 bases not matched to a gene; V was cut back by 4 bases and J by 3 bases. The chain's CDR3 is CASSQATSGKETQYF. CDR3 nucleotides: TGCGCCAGCAGCCAGGCTACTAGCGGAAAAGAGACCCAGTACTTC.